This paragraph covers one TCR beta chain sequence. The sample holds other DNA sequences that translate to the same CDR3. The length of the CDR3 is 12 residues. The germline gives CDR1 LNHDA, CDR2 SQIVND (reference sequence). The V gene lost 1 base and the J gene lost 5 bases, with 6 bases spanning the gap. These data are taken from a study of T cell changes during pregnancy in multiple sclerosis. The assay was immunoSEQ multiplex PCR, and TCRdb's table has in-frame clones only and misses some. The sample has approximately 100,000 clones; 91% are singletons. The source of this sequence is a female donor with multiple sclerosis, enrolled in a pregnancy study. The source material was peripheral blood, sampled in the second trimester of pregnancy. J is TRBJ2-7 and V is TRBV19, with D possibly being TRBD2 (5 bases). The CDR3 loop reads CASSIGGNEQYF. The CDR3, as DNA: TGTGCCAGTAGTATAGGAGGGAACGAGCAGTACTTC.